One sample yielded the 21 T cell receptor beta chains listed below, sequenced in a study of T cell changes during pregnancy in multiple sclerosis. TCRdb keeps only in-frame clones here, not all; method: immunoSEQ multiplex PCR. The profile shows tens of thousands of clones, about 89% of them singletons. Sample: CD4+ T cells from peripheral blood mononuclear cells, taken in the first trimester of pregnancy. All receptors come from a female donor in good health, enrolled as a control in a pregnancy study.

The chain combines TRBV21-1 with TRBJ1-3; whether TRBD1, the table's D call, matches the DNA was not checked. TRBV21-1 is tagged as a pseudogene. The CDR3 runs to 15 residues. DNA for the CDR3: TGTGCCAGTTTACAGGAGTGTGGAGTGGGAAACACCATATATTTT. Translating it yields CASLQECGVGNTIYF.

This chain uses TRBV4-1 with TRBJ2-7, with D perhaps TRBD2 (5 bases). Deletions cut 6 bases from V and 7 bases from J, with 22 bases between. The CDR3 has 15 residues. Germline V CDR1 and CDR2: MGHRA, YSYEKL. The DNA of the CDR3 is TGCGCCAGCAGGGGAGCAGGACCCCTCGGCCGGGAGCAGTACTTC. This sequence encodes CASRGAGPLGREQYF.

V usage is TRBV6-5 and J usage is TRBJ2-3; 8 bases map to TRBD1. The CDR3 sequence is 16 residues long. The V gene end was trimmed by 2 bases and the J gene end by 0 bases; junction bases not matched to a gene: 4. The V gene's germline CDR1 is MNHEY and CDR2 SVGAGI. The CDR3 region is CASSYRGQGSTDTQYF. The CDR3 DNA reads TGTGCCAGCAGTTACCGAGGACAGGGAAGCACAGATACGCAGTATTTT.

The chain is built from TRBV5-4 and TRBJ1-2, with a possible D match to TRBD1 (6 bases). The CDR3 runs 16 residues. V was cut by 4 bases and J by 0 bases, with 16 bases left in between. CDR1 is SGHNT and CDR2 is YYREEE in the germline V gene (reference sequence). The CDR3 nucleotides are TGTGCCAGCAGCCTCCTGGCAGGGGATACTAACTATGGCTACACCTTC. It encodes CASSLLAGDTNYGYTF.

The chain recombines TRBV4-2 with TRBJ1-4, with D perhaps TRBD1 (6 bases). Deletions cut 0 bases from V and 8 bases from J, with 16 bases between. CDR3 length: 16 amino acids. Germline V gene lookup returns CDR1 LGHNA and CDR2 YNFKEQ. CDR3 nucleotide sequence: TGTGCCAGCAGCCAAGAGATTACAGGGCCTAGGGAAAAACTGTTTTTT. Translated, it gives CASSQEITGPREKLFF.

The rearrangement joins TRBV5-3 to TRBJ2-7; 12 bases align to TRBD2. TRBV5-3 is flagged as an ORF with uncertain function. With V trimmed by 3 bases and J by 0 bases, 4 bases remained unmatched. This CDR3 is 16 amino acids long. DNA of the CDR3: TGTGCCAGAAGCTCGGGACTAGCGGGTCTCTCCTACGAGCAGTACTTC. It translates to CARSSGLAGLSYEQYF.

The chain links TRBV29-1 to TRBJ1-2, with 11 bases matching TRBD1. Germline V gene lookup returns CDR1 SQVTM and CDR2 ANQGSEA. The trim removed 7 bases at V and 3 bases at J, leaving 10 bases unmatched. The CDR3 has 15 amino acids. The CDR3 nucleotides are TGCAGCGCAGGTACCCCGGGACAGGGGGACTATGGCTACACCTTC. It yields the protein CSAGTPGQGDYGYTF.

The chain couples TRBV7-9 to TRBJ2-1; 8 nucleotides agree with TRBD2. Trimming at V came to 4 bases and at J to 0 bases, leaving 11 bases not matched to a gene. This CDR3 region has 18 residues. Germline V CDR1 and CDR2: SEHNR, FQNEAQ (reference sequence). The CDR3 nucleotides are TGTGCCAGCAGCTATCTCCTCGGGGCGGGGGGCTCCTACAATGAGCAGTTCTTC. Translating it yields CASSYLLGAGGSYNEQFF.

The chain carries TRBV10-3 and TRBJ2-3, with 11 bases that match TRBD2. The V gene's germline CDR1 is ENHRY and CDR2 SYGVKD. The CDR3 totals 15 residues. The junction had 0 bases not matched to a gene; V was cut back by 4 bases and J by 0 bases. This chain's CDR3 is CAISGLAGSTDTQYF. CDR3 coding DNA: TGTGCCATCAGTGGACTAGCGGGGAGCACAGATACGCAGTATTTT.

This chain connects TRBV5-6 to TRBJ2-7, with 11 nucleotides matching TRBD1. V dropped 1 base and J dropped 5; count of bases not matched to a gene: 8. Germline V lookup: CDR1 SGHDT, CDR2 YYEEEE. There are 16 residues in the CDR3. DNA for the CDR3: TGTGCCAGCAGCTTGTTAGGGGGACAGGGGGACGACGAGCAGTACTTC. Amino acid sequence: CASSLLGGQGDDEQYF.

This clone was picked up a small number of times. The rearrangement joins TRBV6-7 to TRBJ2-7; D remains ambiguous. TRBV6-7 is identified as an open reading frame with a role that is uncertain. Deletions cut 10 bases from V and 1 base from J, with 11 bases between. This CDR3 has 12 residues. CDR3 sequence: CAICSWSYEQYF. The CDR3, as DNA: TGTGCCATCTGTAGCTGGTCCTACGAGCAGTACTTC.

This clone was observed a few times. The V gene is TRBV7-2, the J gene TRBJ1-2; D is possibly TRBD1 (5 bases). The V end lost 4 bases, the J end lost 7 bases, and 22 bases lay between the germline ends. Per germline, CDR1 SGHTA and CDR2 FQGNSA. The CDR3 is 16 residues long. Here the CDR3 DNA reads TGTGCCAGCAGCTCCGGCGGGGCAGGGACGTCTCGTGGCTACACCTTC. Translation gives CASSSGGAGTSRGYTF.

The gene calls are TRBV10-3 and TRBJ2-4, with TRBD2 matching 10 bases. This CDR3 spans 14 amino acids. Looked up from germline, CDR1 is ENHRY and CDR2 is SYGVKD. V lost 0 bases, J lost 7 bases, and 0 bases stayed unmatched. The CDR3 protein is CAISESSGGNIQYF. The CDR3 DNA sequence: TGTGCCATCAGTGAGTCTAGCGGGGGGAACATTCAGTACTTC.

This chain connects TRBV28 to TRBJ2-7, with 7 bases identical to TRBD1. CDR3 length: 14 residues. The V gene end was trimmed by 3 bases and the J gene end by 3 bases; junction bases not matched to a gene: 5. The V gene's germline CDR1 is MDHEN and CDR2 SYDVKM. The CDR3 sequence: CASSFSDRLYEQYF. The CDR3 nucleotides are TGTGCCAGCAGTTTCTCGGACAGGCTCTACGAGCAGTACTTC.

The CDR3 region has the DNA TGCGCCAGCAGCCAGGCCATCAATAGCGGGGGGGCCTTTCGGGGATCGAATGAGCAGTTCTTC. It specifies CASSQAINSGGAFRGSNEQFF. The V gene is TRBV4-1, the J gene TRBJ2-1, with 11 nucleotides matching TRBD2. CDR3 length: 21 residues. After removal of 3 bases from V and 7 bases from J, the junction contained 23 bases not matched to a gene. CDR1 is MGHRA, CDR2 YSYEKL, per germline.

Here the CDR3 DNA reads TGTGCCAGCAGATCCCCAGTAGGGGGAGTTAATTCACCCCTCCACTTT. Translation gives CASRSPVGGVNSPLHF. The V and J genes are TRBV2 and TRBJ1-6; the D gene is possibly TRBD1 (6 bases). The CDR3 covers 16 residues. In germline, CDR1 is SNHLY, CDR2 FYNNEI. Trimming stripped 6 bases from V and 6 bases from J, with 18 bases between.

This clone has more than one count but fewer than ten. The chain employs TRBV11-2 and TRBJ2-5, with TRBD1 identical over 7 bases. Germline CDR1 and CDR2: SGHAT and FQNNGV. The CDR3 is 14 residues long. J gave up 3 bases and V 5 bases, and 6 bases lay outside the gene matches. The CDR3 sequence: CASSAQTGKETQYF. CDR3 DNA: TGTGCCAGCAGCGCCCAGACAGGGAAAGAGACCCAGTACTTC.

The CDR3 here is CASSLSIAGDTQYF. DNA of the CDR3: TGTGCCAGCAGCTTATCGATAGCGGGGGATACGCAGTATTTT. The chain employs TRBV11-3 and TRBJ2-3; the match to TRBD2 covers 8 bases. CDR3 length equals 14 residues. V shed 2 bases and J 6 bases; nucleotides not matched to a gene: 4. Germline values: CDR1 SGHNT, CDR2 YENEEA.

The J gene is TRBJ2-2, the V gene TRBV5-4; 9 positions match TRBD1. Germline V gives CDR1 SGHNT, CDR2 YYREEE (reference sequence). The V segment lost 0 bases and the J segment 3 bases; nucleotides outside the gene matches: 6. This CDR3 is 17 amino acids long. The CDR3, as DNA: TGTGCCAGCAGCTTGGCTTGGGGGACAGGGCACACCGGGGAGCTGTTTTTT. Amino acids: CASSLAWGTGHTGELFF.

J is TRBJ2-7 and V is TRBV7-2; 9 bases are a match to TRBD2. Germline CDR1 and CDR2: SGHTA and FQGNSA. CDR3 size: 15 residues. V shed 5 bases, J shed 1 base, and the junction held 6 bases outside the gene matches. This CDR3 is CASSPVAGGSYEQYF. CDR3 in DNA: TGTGCCAGCAGCCCCGTCGCGGGGGGGTCCTACGAGCAGTACTTC. The whole variable domain, remainder taken from reference TRBV7-2 and TRBJ2-7, is GAGVSQSPSNKVTEKGKDVELRCDPISGHTALYWYRQSLGQGLEFLIYFQGNSAPDKSGLPSDRFSAERTGGSVSTLTIQRTQQEDSAVYLCASSPVAGGSYEQYFGPGTRLTVT.

This clone has just one count. This chain uses TRBV15 with TRBJ2-7, with D hard to call. Germline V gives CDR1 LNHNV, CDR2 YYDKDF (reference sequence). There are 13 residues in the CDR3. V lost 5 bases and J lost 0, with 8 bases in between. DNA of the CDR3: TGTGCCACCAGCGATAGGAGCTCCTACGAGCAGTACTTC. It translates to CATSDRSSYEQYF. The full variable domain, its missing parts supplied by reference TRBV15 and TRBJ2-7, is DAMVIQNPRYQVTQFGKPVTLSCSQTLNHNVMYWYQQKSSQAPKLLFHYYDKDFNNEADTPDNFQSRRPNTSFCFLDIRSPGLGDTAMYLCATSDRSSYEQYFGPGTRLTVT.